These 22 T cell receptor beta chains originate from one sample sequenced in a study of response to subunit inactivated influenza vaccine (dated by TCRdb to the late 2010s). The method behind the library was RT-PCR. The listed sequencing device is Illumina HiSeq 2500. Clones were called with MiXCR by TCRdb after fastp trimmed the public reads at Q25, and only in-frame beta chains were retained. For every CDR3 protein sequence, its rows merge into one entry that carries the most common genes and DNA. The sample records approximately 170,000 distinct CDR3 sequences, 9.5% to 15% of which are singletons. The ten largest clonotypes hold 29% of the sample. These data were also reused for a study on T cells expressing NK-cell markers. As that second study puts it: 5'RACE template switching, by which a universal primer site and unique molecular identifiers were added, was used to make TCR beta cDNA libraries.

Sequences were derived from CD8+ T cells sorted from PBMCs, sampled roughly 12 days after vaccination. The source of these receptors is a man aged 45-65 years who received an inactivated influenza vaccine. Donor details come from another sample of the same person, matched by shared clones.

The chain employs TRBV29-1 and TRBJ1-1, with 7 bases lining up with TRBD1. The CDR3 extends over 13 amino acids. Germline CDR1 and CDR2: SQVTM and ANQGSEA. Losses at the gene ends were 6 bases for V and 1 base for J; bases not matched to a gene: 5. The chain's CDR3 is CSVRGGSNTEAFF. The CDR3 region has the DNA TGCAGCGTGAGAGGGGGCTCGAACACTGAAGCTTTCTTT. Supplemented by reference TRBV29-1 and TRBJ1-1, the full variable domain reads SAVISQKPSRDICQRGTSLTIQCQVDSQVTMMFWYRQQPGQSLTLIATANQGSEATYESGFVIDKFPISRPNLTFSTLTVSNMSPEDSSIYLCSVRGGSNTEAFFGQGTRLTVV.

The V and J genes are TRBV7-8 and TRBJ1-6; 8 nucleotides line up with TRBD1. The junction had 0 bases not matched to a gene; V was cut back by 3 bases and J by 2 bases. CDR1 SGHVS and CDR2 FQNEAQ come from the germline V gene. The CDR3 has 15 amino acids. CDR3 nucleotides: TGTGCCAGCAGCTTGGGACAGGCCTATAATTCACCCCTCCACTTT. It specifies CASSLGQAYNSPLHF.

This chain connects TRBV2 to TRBJ2-1; D gene uncertain. CDR3 size: 11 residues. Germline loops: CDR1 SNHLY, CDR2 FYNNEI. Trimming left V 5 bases short and J 5 bases short, with 4 bases between. This CDR3 is CASSTNNEQFF. The CDR3 region has the DNA TGTGCCAGCAGTACCAACAATGAGCAGTTCTTC.

This clonotype was picked up many times. Germline and junction disagree at one end, which may indicate a read error. This chain joins TRBV7-9 and TRBJ2-7; 7 positions agree with TRBD2. Germline V gene data show CDR1 as SEHNR and CDR2 as FQNEAQ (reference sequence). CDR3 size: 13 residues. CDR3 coding DNA: TGTGCCAGCAGTTTAGGACTAGCCTACGAGCAGTACTTC. As protein: CASSLGLAYEQYF.

As regards this clonotype: One end of the junction fails to match germline, which may point to a read error. J is TRBJ2-3 and V is TRBV20-1; D may be TRBD2 (5 bases). The CDR3 is made up of 15 amino acids. CDR1 and CDR2 from the germline V gene are DFQATT and SNEGSKA (reference sequence). The CDR3 spells CCASLRARFTDTQYF. In DNA form, the CDR3 reads TGCTGTGCTAGCTTAAGGGCTAGATTCACAGATACGCAGTATTTT.

The rearrangement links TRBV3-1 to TRBJ1-4, with TRBD1 as a possible D gene (5 bases). CDR1 is LGHDT, CDR2 YNNKEL, per germline (reference sequence). V lost 0 bases to trimming and J lost 7 bases, with 12 bases between them. The CDR3 sequence is 15 residues long. The chain's CDR3 is CASSQEIRGLEKLFF. The CDR3 coding sequence is TGTGCCAGCAGCCAAGAAATCCGGGGCCTTGAAAAACTGTTTTTT.

This clonotype was recorded at least ten times. The chain uses TRBV12-3 or TRBV12-4 and TRBJ2-1; D gene ambiguous. V gave up 7 bases and J gave up 0 bases, with 19 bases separating them. The CDR3 is 17 residues long. The CDR3 reads CASTSFPDSSSYNEQFF. CDR3 DNA: TGTGCCAGCACCTCCTTCCCCGACTCTAGCTCCTACAATGAGCAGTTCTTC.

This clonotype was detected only a few times. The V and J genes are TRBV15 and TRBJ2-7; TRBD2 matches 11 bases. This CDR3 contains 14 residues. Looked up from germline, CDR1 is LNHNV and CDR2 is YYDKDF (reference sequence). V was pared by 3 bases and J by 2 bases, with 0 bases of the junction left unmatched. As DNA, the CDR3 is TGTGCCACCAGCAGGGGACTAGCGGCCTACGAGCAGTACTTC. It encodes CATSRGLAAYEQYF.

The genes are TRBV7-6 and TRBJ2-7, with no clear D. V gave up 5 bases and J gave up 1 base, with 15 bases separating them. This CDR3 is 15 amino acids long. Germline values: CDR1 SGHVS, CDR2 FNYEAQ. As DNA, the CDR3 is TGTGCCAGCAGCGCCGGCGCTGGGGTATCCTACGAGCAGTACTTC. It translates to CASSAGAGVSYEQYF.

This clonotype was seen many times. This chain uses TRBV7-2 with TRBJ2-1; no clear D gene. CDR1 SGHTA and CDR2 FQGNSA come from the germline V gene. The CDR3 loop spans 12 amino acids. V lost 4 bases, J lost 9 bases, and 10 bases lay in between. The CDR3 coding sequence is TGTGCCAGCAGCTCCTTTACGGCTGAGCAGTTCTTC. Amino acid sequence: CASSSFTAEQFF.

This clonotype has a count of ten or more. The chain recombines TRBV6-6 with TRBJ1-4; TRBD1 might be the D (6 bases). CDR3 size: 13 residues. The germline V and J ends were trimmed by 3 bases and 6 bases, with 8 bases remaining between them. Germline lookup yields CDR1 MNHNY and CDR2 SVGAGI (reference sequence). The CDR3 nucleotides read TGTGCCAGCAGTTATTACAGGGATGAAAAACTGTTTTTT. Translation gives CASSYYRDEKLFF.

Details on this clonotype: The junction does not match germline at one end; this may be a read error. The chain employs TRBV24-1 and TRBJ2-1, with TRBD2 identical over 8 bases. The CDR3 is made up of 16 amino acids. Germline-derived CDR1 and CDR2 are KGHDR and SFDVKD. In DNA, the CDR3 is TGTTCCACCAGTGACCGCGGGGGGAGCTCCTACAATGAGCAGTTCTTC. Translating gives CSTSDRGGSSYNEQFF.

This clonotype was found once. The chain recombines TRBV11-1 with TRBJ2-3, with 10 bases lining up with TRBD2. Trimming took 0 bases from V and 3 from J; bases not matched to a gene: 12. The CDR3 spans 19 residues. Germline lookup yields CDR1 SGHAT and CDR2 FQDESV (reference sequence). For the CDR3, the DNA is TGTGCCAGCAGCTTAGCACTCTTAGCGGGGGGCGATGTAACAGATACGCAGTATTTT. It is translated as CASSLALLAGGDVTDTQYF.

This clonotype occurred many times. The CDR3: CASSWGTSGYNEQFF. In DNA form, the CDR3 reads TGTGCCAGCAGCTGGGGGACTAGCGGATACAATGAGCAGTTCTTC. The rearrangement uses TRBV5-6 and TRBJ2-1, with 11 nucleotides matching TRBD2. V gave up 3 bases and J gave up 4 bases; unmatched junction bases: 3. Germline V CDR1 and CDR2: SGHDT, YYEEEE. The CDR3 has 15 amino acids.

A remark on this clonotype: A much bigger clone sits one base away, suggesting this may be a read error. The chain has TRBV12-3 or TRBV12-4 and TRBJ2-5; tentatively, D is TRBD2 (5 bases). This CDR3 is built from 14 residues. Trimming removed 5 bases at V and 5 bases at J, with 15 bases between. The CDR3 region is CASSLFLGEETQYF. As DNA, the CDR3 is TGTGCCAGCAGTCTATTCCTTGGGGAGGAGACCCAGTACTTC.

A few counts support this clonotype. V is TRBV6-2 or TRBV6-3 and J is TRBJ2-4; D tentatively fits TRBD1 or TRBD2 (5 bases each). Trimming removed 2 bases from V and 14 bases from J, with 13 bases in between. Per germline, CDR1 MNHEY and CDR2 SVGEGT. The CDR3 has 12 residues. CDR3 sequence reads: CASSYPGRPKYF. The CDR3 nucleotides read TGTGCCAGCAGTTACCCGGGACGCCCGAAGTACTTC.

This clonotype has a count of ten or more. The V call is TRBV6-2 or TRBV6-3, the J call TRBJ2-5, with D uncertain. The CDR3 is 16 amino acids. V was cut by 2 bases and J by 5 bases, with 18 bases left in between. CDR1 and CDR2 from the germline V gene are MNHEY and SVGEGT. The CDR3 protein is CASSYPSRELAETQYF. CDR3 in DNA: TGTGCCAGCAGTTACCCATCCAGAGAATTGGCCGAGACCCAGTACTTC.

The V call is TRBV5-1, the J call TRBJ1-1; TRBD1 might be the D (5 bases). The V end was cut by 3 bases, the J end by 4 bases, with 7 bases between. CDR1 and CDR2 (germline): SGHRS, YFSETQ. This CDR3 region has 12 residues. The CDR3 loop is CASSSGFTEAFF. DNA for the CDR3: TGCGCCAGCAGCTCAGGGTTCACTGAAGCTTTCTTT.

This clonotype was observed a few times. The V call is TRBV15, the J call TRBJ2-1; D is undetermined. Germline V gene sequence: CDR1 LNHNV, CDR2 YYDKDF (reference sequence). V dropped 5 bases and J dropped 7 bases, with 9 bases sitting between them. The CDR3 loop spans 12 amino acids. The CDR3 DNA is TGTGCCACCAGCGCCGGAGTTAATGAGCAGTTCTTC. Translating it yields CATSAGVNEQFF.

This clonotype was picked up many times. This chain uses TRBV7-9 with TRBJ1-1; D gene unclear. Germline V lookup: CDR1 SEHNR, CDR2 FQNEAQ (reference sequence). The CDR3 is 14 residues long. V gave up 0 bases and J gave up 4 bases, with 9 bases separating them. CDR3 nucleotide sequence: TGTGCCAGCAGCTTAGCGTATGGAGGCACTGAAGCTTTCTTT. This codes for CASSLAYGGTEAFF.

This clonotype appeared a few times. This rearrangement joins TRBV28 to TRBJ2-5, with 11 bases lining up with TRBD2. Germline loops: CDR1 MDHEN, CDR2 SYDVKM. The CDR3 loop spans 15 amino acids. The V gene end was trimmed by 5 bases and the J gene end by 5 bases; junction bases not matched to a gene: 7. The CDR3 region has the DNA TGTGCCAGCAGTCCGGGACTAGCGGCGAGGGAGACCCAGTACTTC. This sequence encodes CASSPGLAARETQYF.

In its sample, this clonotype was seen many times. The rearrangement uses TRBV2 and TRBJ2-7; D remains ambiguous. V lost 8 bases, J lost 3 bases, and 11 bases lay in between. This CDR3 is built from 12 residues. Germline assignment: CDR1 SNHLY and CDR2 FYNNEI. The CDR3: CASGFDIYEQYF. CDR3 DNA sequence: TGTGCCAGCGGGTTCGACATCTACGAGCAGTACTTC.